The clone carrying this T cell receptor beta chain was counted a few times. TCRdb re-derived calls from the RT-PCR reads in MiXCR, one entry per CDR3 protein. The sample holds 550,000 to 750,000 distinct CDR3 sequences, approximately 15% seen once. The V gene's germline CDR1 is SEHNR and CDR2 FQNEAQ (reference sequence). The germline V and J ends were trimmed by 4 bases and 7 bases, with 10 bases remaining between them. The CDR3 is 13 residues long. The V and J genes are TRBV7-9 and TRBJ2-2; the D gene is possibly TRBD2 (5 bases). This clonotype was obtained from a female donor in good health, serving as a healthy control. The sequencing input was memory CD4+ T cells from blood. The CDR3 region has the DNA TGTGCCAGCAGCTGGGGAGCTGGCGGGGAGCTGTTTTTT. It yields the protein CASSWGAGGELFF.